This T cell receptor beta chain was sequenced in a study of ipilimumab plus nivolumab after autologous stem cell transplantation. The method was immunoSEQ multiplex PCR; TCRdb's version includes in-frame clones alone and lacks a portion of them. Of hundreds of clones listed, about 76% are singletons. The CDR3 consists of 16 residues. The V gene end was trimmed by 1 base and the J gene end by 3 bases; junction bases not matched to a gene: 4. Germline lookup yields CDR1 LNHNV and CDR2 YYDKDF (reference sequence). The TCR was taken from a male donor with multiple myeloma. The chain employs TRBV15 and TRBJ1-5; 9 positions agree with TRBD1. This sample comprised PBMCs, obtained in a trial of ipilimumab plus nivolumab as post-transplant consolidation. DNA for the CDR3: TGTGCCACCAGCAGAGCCGGGACAGGGAACAATCAGCCCCAGCATTTT. Translation: CATSRAGTGNNQPQHF.